This entry describes one T cell receptor (beta chain). Generated by immunoSEQ multiplex PCR, the TCRdb table keeps only in-frame clones and is missing some. The sample records about 18,000 clones, around 69% being singletons. Treatment given: randomized to nivolumab then ipilimumab (arm A) or the reverse (arm B). None of the patients previously received DNA-damaging chemotherapy. From thawed PBMCs, live CD3+CD8+ cells negative for CD19 and CD56 were sorted. This entry belongs to a study of sequential checkpoint blockade in melanoma. Study as a whole: Patients were randomized 1:1 to nivolumab-then-ipilimumab or ipilimumab-then-nivolumab first-line.

The V end lost 6 bases, the J end lost 9 bases, and 27 bases lay between the germline ends. CDR1 MRHNA and CDR2 SNTAGT come from the germline V gene. The CDR3 has 17 amino acids. The clonotype originates from a human donor with melanoma. Sequenced here: CD8+ T cells sorted from blood (inferred from file names), sampled from a patient given nivolumab and ipilimumab in sequence. This chain joins TRBV6-4 and TRBJ1-3; no clear D gene. CDR3 in amino acids: CASRGNTRTARGSTIYF. The CDR3 DNA reads as TGTGCCAGCAGGGGGAACACAAGGACTGCTCGTGGTTCCACCATATATTTT.